This record concerns one T cell receptor (beta chain) sequence. Its antigen is not identified. V dropped 4 bases and J dropped 9 bases, with 19 bases sitting between them. The germline V gene has CDR1 KGHSH and CDR2 LQKENI. This CDR3 region has 15 residues. The data were taken from a study of cytotoxic CD8 clonotypes in ibrutinib-treated CLL. Clones were sequenced by immunoSEQ multiplex PCR, and TCRdb holds only the in-frame ones, with some missing. Found here are some 200,000 clones, around 75% of them singletons; the top ten hold 5.5% to 7%. Findings and caveats of the study: Public clonotypes occurred uncommonly; on treatment, they contracted or remained stable.

Genomic DNA for TCR beta libraries, 2 to 2.5 micrograms, came from cryopreserved PBMCs. The clonotype originates from a human donor with chronic lymphocytic leukemia. The genes are TRBV18 and TRBJ1-3; D is unresolved. The sequenced sample was PBMCs, obtained after 12 months of ibrutinib treatment. CDR3 amino acids: CASSLGPLMASTIYF. CDR3 coding DNA: TGTGCCAGCTCACTCGGGCCCTTAATGGCGAGCACCATATATTTT.